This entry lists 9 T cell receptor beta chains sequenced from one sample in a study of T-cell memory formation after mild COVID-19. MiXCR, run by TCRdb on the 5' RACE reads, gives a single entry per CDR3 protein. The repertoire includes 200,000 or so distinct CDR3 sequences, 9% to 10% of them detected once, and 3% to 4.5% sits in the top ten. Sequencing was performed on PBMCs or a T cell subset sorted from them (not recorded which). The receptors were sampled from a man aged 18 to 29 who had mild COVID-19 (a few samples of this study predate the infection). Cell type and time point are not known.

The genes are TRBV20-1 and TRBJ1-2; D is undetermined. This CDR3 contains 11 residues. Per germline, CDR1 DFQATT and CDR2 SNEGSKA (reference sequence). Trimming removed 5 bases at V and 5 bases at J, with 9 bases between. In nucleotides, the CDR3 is TGCAGTGCTCTAGGGCGGTATGGCTACACCTTC. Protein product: CSALGRYGYTF.

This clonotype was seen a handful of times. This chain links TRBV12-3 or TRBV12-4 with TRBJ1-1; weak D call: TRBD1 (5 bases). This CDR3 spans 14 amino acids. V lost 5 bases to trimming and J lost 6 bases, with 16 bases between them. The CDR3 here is CASSPSGRGAEAFF. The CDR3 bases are TGTGCCAGCAGTCCAAGCGGAAGGGGAGCTGAAGCTTTCTTT.

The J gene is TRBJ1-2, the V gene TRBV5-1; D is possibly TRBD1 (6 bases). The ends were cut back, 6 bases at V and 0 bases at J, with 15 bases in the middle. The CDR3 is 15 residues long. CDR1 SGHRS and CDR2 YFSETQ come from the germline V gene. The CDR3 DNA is TGCGCCAGCACTCTGAGGGGGTTGCCTAACTATGGCTACACCTTC. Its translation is CASTLRGLPNYGYTF. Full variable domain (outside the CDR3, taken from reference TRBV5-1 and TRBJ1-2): KAGVTQTPRYLIKTRGQQVTLSCSPISGHRSVSWYQQTPGQGLQFLFEYFSETQRNKGNFPGRFSGRQFSNSRSEMNVSTLELGDSALYLCASTLRGLPNYGYTFGSGTRLTVV.

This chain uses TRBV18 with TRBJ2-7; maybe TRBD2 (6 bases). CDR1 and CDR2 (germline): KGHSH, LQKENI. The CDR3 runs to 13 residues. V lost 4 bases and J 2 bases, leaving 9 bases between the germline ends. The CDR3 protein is CASSHAGPYEQYV. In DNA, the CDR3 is TGTGCCAGCTCACACGCGGGGCCCTACGAGCAGTACGTC.

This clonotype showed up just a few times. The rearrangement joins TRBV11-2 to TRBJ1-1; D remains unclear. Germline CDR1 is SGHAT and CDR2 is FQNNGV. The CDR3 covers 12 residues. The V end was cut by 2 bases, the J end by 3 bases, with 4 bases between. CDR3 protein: CASSLTDTEAFF. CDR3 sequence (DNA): TGTGCCAGCAGCTTAACAGACACTGAAGCTTTCTTT.

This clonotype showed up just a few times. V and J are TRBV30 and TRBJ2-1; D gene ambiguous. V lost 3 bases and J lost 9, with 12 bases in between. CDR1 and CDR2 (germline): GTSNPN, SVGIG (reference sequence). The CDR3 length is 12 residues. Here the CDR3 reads CAWSGPSGEQFF. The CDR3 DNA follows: TGTGCCTGGAGCGGGCCTTCGGGTGAGCAGTTCTTC.

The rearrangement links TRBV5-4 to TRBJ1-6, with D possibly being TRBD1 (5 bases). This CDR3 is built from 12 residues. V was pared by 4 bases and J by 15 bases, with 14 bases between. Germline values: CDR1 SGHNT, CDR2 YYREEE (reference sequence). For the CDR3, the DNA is TGTGCCAGCAGCCTGGGCGGTACAGGCCTCCACTTT. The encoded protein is CASSLGGTGLHF.

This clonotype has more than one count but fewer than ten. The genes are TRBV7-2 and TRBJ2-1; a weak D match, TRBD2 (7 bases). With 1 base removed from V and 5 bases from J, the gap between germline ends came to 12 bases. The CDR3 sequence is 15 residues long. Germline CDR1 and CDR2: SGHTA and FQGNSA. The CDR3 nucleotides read TGTGCCAGCAGCTTAGTGGGGGGGCGAGACAATGAGCAGTTCTTC. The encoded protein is CASSLVGGRDNEQFF.

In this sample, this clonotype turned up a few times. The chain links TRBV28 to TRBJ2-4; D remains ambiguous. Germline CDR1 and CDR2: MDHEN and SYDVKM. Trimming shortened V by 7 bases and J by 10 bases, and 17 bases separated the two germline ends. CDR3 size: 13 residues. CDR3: CASTPRETQIQYF. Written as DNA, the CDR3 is TGTGCCAGCACCCCCCGCGAGACGCAGATTCAGTACTTC.